This T cell receptor beta chain was documented in a study of post-analysis software for immune sequencing data. Notes on the study in general: Higher frequency in patients than in controls was seen for several TRBV segments, with TRBV5-6, TRBV5-1 and TRBV20-1 among them.

About this clonotype: Its cognate antigen is unknown. At one boundary the junction diverges from the germline segment, which might be a read error.

CDR3 length equals 18 residues. CDR1 and CDR2 (germline): SGDLS, YYNGEE. Researchers reported that TCR beta cDNA libraries carried unique molecular identifiers. TCRdb re-derived calls from the PCR reads in MiXCR, one entry per CDR3 protein. The top ten hold around 4.7% of the sample, which has some 800,000 distinct CDR3 sequences, around 45% seen once. The sample consisted of blood. The chain has TRBV9 and TRBJ2-5; 13 bases map to TRBD2. This clonotype was sampled from a girl aged 5 to 17 with multiple sclerosis. The CDR3 sequence: CASVGGLAGQTYQETQYF. The CDR3 nucleotides are TGTGCCAGCGTAGGGGGACTAGCGGGGCAGACTTACCAGGAGACCCAGTACTTC. The full variable domain, its missing parts supplied by reference TRBV9 and TRBJ2-5, is DSGVTQTPKHLITATGQRVTLRCSPRSGDLSVYWYQQSLDQGLQFLIQYYNGEERAKGNILERFSAQQFPDLHSELNLSSLELGDSALYFCASVGGLAGQTYQETQYFGPGTRLLVL.